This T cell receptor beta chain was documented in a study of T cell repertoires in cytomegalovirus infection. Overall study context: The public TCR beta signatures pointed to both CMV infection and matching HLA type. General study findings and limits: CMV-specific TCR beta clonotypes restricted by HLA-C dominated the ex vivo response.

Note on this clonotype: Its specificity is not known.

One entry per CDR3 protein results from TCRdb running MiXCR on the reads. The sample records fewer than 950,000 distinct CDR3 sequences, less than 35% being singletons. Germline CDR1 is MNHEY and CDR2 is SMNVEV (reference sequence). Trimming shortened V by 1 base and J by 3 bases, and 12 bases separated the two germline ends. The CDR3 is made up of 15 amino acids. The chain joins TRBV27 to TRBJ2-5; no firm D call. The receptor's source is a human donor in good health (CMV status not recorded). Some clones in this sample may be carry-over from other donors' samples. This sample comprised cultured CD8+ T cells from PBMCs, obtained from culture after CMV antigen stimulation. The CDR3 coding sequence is TGTGCCAGCAGTTTATATCGGGCTCGAGAAGAGACCCAGTACTTC. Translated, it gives CASSLYRAREETQYF.